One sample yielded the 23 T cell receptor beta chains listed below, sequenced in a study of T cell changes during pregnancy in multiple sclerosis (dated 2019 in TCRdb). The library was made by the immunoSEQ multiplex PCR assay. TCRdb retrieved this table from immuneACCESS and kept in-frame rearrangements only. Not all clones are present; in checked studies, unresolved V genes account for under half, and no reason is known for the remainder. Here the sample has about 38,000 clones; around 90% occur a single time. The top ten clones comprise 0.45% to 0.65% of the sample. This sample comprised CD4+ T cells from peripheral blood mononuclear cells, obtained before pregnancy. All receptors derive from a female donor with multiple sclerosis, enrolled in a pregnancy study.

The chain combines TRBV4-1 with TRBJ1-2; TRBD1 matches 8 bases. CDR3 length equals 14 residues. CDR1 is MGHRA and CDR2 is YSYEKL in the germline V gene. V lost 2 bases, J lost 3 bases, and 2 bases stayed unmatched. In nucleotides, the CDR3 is TGCGCCAGCAGCCAACCGACAGGGGACTATGGCTACACCTTC. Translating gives CASSQPTGDYGYTF.

The CDR3 spells CASSVEQGGEQFF. The CDR3 DNA reads as TGTGCCAGCAGCGTTGAACAGGGGGGTGAGCAGTTCTTC. The chain joins TRBV7-2 to TRBJ2-1, with TRBD1 matching 8 bases. The CDR3 extends over 13 amino acids. In germline, CDR1 is SGHTA, CDR2 FQGNSA. The J segment lost 9 bases and the V segment lost 5 bases, leaving 6 bases of the junction unmatched.

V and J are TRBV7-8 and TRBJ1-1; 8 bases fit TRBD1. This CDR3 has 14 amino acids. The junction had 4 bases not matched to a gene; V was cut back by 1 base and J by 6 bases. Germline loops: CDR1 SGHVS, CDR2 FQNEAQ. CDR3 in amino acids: CASSLGRGRAEAFF. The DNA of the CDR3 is TGTGCCAGCAGCTTAGGCAGGGGGCGGGCTGAAGCTTTCTTT. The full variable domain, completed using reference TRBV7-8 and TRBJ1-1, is GAGVSQSPRYKVAKRGQDVALRCDPISGHVSLFWYQQALGQGPEFLTYFQNEAQLDKSGLPSDRFFAERPEGSVSTLKIQRTQQEDSAVYLCASSLGRGRAEAFFGQGTRLTVV.

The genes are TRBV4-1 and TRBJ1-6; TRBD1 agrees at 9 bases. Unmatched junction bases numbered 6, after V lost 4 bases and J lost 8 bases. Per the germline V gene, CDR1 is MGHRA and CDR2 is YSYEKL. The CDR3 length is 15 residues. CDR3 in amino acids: CASSRPGQGHSPLHF. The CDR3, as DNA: TGCGCCAGCAGCCGACCGGGACAGGGACATTCACCCCTCCACTTT.

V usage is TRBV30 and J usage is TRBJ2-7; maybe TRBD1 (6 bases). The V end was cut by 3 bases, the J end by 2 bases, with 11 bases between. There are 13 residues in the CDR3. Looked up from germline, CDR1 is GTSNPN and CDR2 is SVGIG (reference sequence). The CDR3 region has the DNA TGTGCCTGGAGCAGGGGATTAACCTACGAGCAGTACTTC. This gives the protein CAWSRGLTYEQYF. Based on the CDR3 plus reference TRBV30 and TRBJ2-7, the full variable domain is SQTIHQWPATLVQPVGSPLSLECTVEGTSNPNLYWYRQAAGRGLQLLFYSVGIGQISSEVPQNLSASRPQDRQFILSSKKLLLSDSGFYLCAWSRGLTYEQYFGPGTRLTVT.

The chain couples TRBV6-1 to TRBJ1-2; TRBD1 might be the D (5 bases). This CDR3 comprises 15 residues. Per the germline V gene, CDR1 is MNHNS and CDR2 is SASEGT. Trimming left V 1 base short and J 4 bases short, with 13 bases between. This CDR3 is CASSEGQGSIYGYTF. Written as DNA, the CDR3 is TGTGCCAGCAGTGAAGGGCAGGGAAGTATCTATGGCTACACCTTC.

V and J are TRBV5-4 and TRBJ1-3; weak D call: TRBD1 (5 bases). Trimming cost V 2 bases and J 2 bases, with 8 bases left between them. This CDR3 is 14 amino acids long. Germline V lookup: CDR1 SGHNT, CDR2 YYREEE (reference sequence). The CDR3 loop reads CASSFWGAGNTIYF. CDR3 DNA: TGTGCCAGCAGCTTTTGGGGGGCTGGAAACACCATATATTTT.

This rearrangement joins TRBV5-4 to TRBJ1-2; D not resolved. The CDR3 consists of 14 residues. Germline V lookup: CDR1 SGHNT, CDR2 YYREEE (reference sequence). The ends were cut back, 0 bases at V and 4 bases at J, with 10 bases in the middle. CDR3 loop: CASSLGAETYGYTF. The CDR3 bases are TGTGCCAGCAGCTTGGGGGCAGAGACCTATGGCTACACCTTC.

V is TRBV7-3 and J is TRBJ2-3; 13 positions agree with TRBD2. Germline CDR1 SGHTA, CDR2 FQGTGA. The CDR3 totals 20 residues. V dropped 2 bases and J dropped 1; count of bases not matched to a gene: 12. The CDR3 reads CASSLGTSGAPGYRTDTQYF. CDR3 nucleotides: TGTGCCAGCAGCTTAGGGACTAGCGGGGCTCCAGGGTATCGCACAGATACGCAGTATTTT.

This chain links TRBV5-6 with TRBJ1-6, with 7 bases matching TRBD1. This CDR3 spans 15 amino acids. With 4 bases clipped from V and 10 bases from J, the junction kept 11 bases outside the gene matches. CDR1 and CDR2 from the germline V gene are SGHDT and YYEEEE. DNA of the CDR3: TGTGCCAGCAGCGTGAACAGGGGCCGGGGCTCACCCCTCCACTTT. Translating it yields CASSVNRGRGSPLHF.

The CDR3, as DNA: TGTGCCACCAGCCGGGAGGGAGGGAGGAATCAGCCCCAGCATTTT. Translated: CATSREGGRNQPQHF. V gene TRBV15 combines with J gene TRBJ1-5; D gene uncertain. The CDR3 runs 15 residues. Germline lookup yields CDR1 LNHNV and CDR2 YYDKDF (reference sequence). The ends were cut back, 5 bases at V and 4 bases at J, with 15 bases in the middle.

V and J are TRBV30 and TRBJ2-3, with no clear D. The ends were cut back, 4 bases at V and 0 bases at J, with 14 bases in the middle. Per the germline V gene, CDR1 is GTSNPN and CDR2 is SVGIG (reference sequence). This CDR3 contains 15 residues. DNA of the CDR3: TGTGCCTGGATACCTAGTAGATTTAGCACAGATACGCAGTATTTT. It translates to CAWIPSRFSTDTQYF.

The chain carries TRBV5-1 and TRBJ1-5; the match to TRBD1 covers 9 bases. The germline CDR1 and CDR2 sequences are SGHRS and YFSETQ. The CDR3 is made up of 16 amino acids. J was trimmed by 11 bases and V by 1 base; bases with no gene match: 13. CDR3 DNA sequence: TGCGCCAGCAGCTTGATGGGTGGGACAGGGATTTGGGCCCAGCATTTT. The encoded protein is CASSLMGGTGIWAQHF.

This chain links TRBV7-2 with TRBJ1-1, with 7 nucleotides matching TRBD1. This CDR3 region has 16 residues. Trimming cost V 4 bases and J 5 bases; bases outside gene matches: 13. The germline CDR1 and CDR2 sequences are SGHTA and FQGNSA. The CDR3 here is CASSSGARGYRTEAFF. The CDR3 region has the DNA TGTGCCAGCAGCTCCGGTGCCAGGGGGTATCGGACTGAAGCTTTCTTT.

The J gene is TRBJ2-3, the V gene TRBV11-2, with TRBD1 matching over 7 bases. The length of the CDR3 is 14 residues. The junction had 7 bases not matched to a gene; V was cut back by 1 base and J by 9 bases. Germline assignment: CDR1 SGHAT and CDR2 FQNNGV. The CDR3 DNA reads TGTGCCAGCAGCTTAGGCCGGGACAGCGACACGCAGTATTTT. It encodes CASSLGRDSDTQYF.

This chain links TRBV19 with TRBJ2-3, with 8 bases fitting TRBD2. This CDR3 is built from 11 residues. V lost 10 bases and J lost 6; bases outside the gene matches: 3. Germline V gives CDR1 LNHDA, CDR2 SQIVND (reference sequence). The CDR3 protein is CATGRGDTQYF. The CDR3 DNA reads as TGTGCCACCGGGAGGGGGGATACGCAGTATTTT.

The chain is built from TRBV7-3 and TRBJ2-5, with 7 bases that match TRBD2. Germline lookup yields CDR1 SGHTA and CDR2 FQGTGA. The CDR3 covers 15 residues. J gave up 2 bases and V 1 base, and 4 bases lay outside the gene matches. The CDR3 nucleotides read TGTGCCAGCAGCTTAAAGCGGGGAAGACAAGAGACCCAGTACTTC. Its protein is CASSLKRGRQETQYF. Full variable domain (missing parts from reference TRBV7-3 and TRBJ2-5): GAGVSQTPSNKVTEKGKYVELRCDPISGHTALYWYRQSLGQGPEFLIYFQGTGAADDSGLPNDRFFAVRPEGSVSTLKIQRTERGDSAVYLCASSLKRGRQETQYFGPGTRLLVL.

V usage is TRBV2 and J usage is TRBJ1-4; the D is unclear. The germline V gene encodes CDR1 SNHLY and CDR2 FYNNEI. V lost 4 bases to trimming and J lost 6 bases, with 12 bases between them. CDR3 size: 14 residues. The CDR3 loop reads CASSVRLRDEKLFF. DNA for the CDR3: TGTGCCAGCAGTGTCCGGCTCCGGGATGAAAAACTGTTTTTT.

The CDR3 sequence: CASSLNRGRRTGELFF. The CDR3 bases are TGTGCCAGCAGTCTTAACAGGGGGCGAAGGACCGGGGAGCTGTTTTTT. The chain recombines TRBV27 with TRBJ2-2; 9 nucleotides match TRBD1. This CDR3 has 16 amino acids. Germline V gene lookup returns CDR1 MNHEY and CDR2 SMNVEV (reference sequence). J lost 5 bases, V lost 5 bases, and 9 bases had no gene match.

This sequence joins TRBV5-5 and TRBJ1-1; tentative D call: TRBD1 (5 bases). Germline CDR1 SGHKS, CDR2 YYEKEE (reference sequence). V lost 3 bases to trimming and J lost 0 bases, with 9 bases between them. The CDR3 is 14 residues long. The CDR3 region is CASSSRQMNTEAFF. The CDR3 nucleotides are TGTGCCAGCAGCTCCCGACAGATGAACACTGAAGCTTTCTTT.

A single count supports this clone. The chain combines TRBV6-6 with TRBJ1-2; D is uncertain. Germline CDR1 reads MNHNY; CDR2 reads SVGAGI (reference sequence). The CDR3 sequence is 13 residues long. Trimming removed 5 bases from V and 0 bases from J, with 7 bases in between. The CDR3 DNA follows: TGTGCCAGCAGTGCCGCAGCTAACTATGGCTACACCTTC. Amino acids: CASSAAANYGYTF.

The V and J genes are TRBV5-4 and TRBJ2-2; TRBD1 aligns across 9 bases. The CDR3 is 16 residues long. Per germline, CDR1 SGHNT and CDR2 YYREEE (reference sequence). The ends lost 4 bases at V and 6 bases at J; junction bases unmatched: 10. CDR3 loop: CASSGTGTGNPGELFF. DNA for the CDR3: TGTGCCAGCAGCGGGACCGGGACAGGGAATCCCGGGGAGCTGTTTTTT.

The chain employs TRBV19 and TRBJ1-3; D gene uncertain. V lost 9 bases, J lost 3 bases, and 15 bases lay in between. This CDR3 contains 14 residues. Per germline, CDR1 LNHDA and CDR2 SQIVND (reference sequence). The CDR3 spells CASTWAVYGNTIYF. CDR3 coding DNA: TGTGCCAGCACCTGGGCAGTCTATGGAAACACCATATATTTT.